One T cell receptor beta chain is described in this entry. Antigen: not known. Method: immunoSEQ multiplex PCR; TCRdb's copy keeps in-frame clones and lacks some. This sample has more than 300,000 clones, with 85% to 90% found just once. This sample's treatment: roughly 19 received Ad26.COV2.S at low or high dose, single or two shots; roughly five received placebo; per-sample allocation not given. Day 63 after the first injection of vaccine or placebo was the sampling time. At a Boston site, the person donating was an adult of 18-55 years. The germline CDR1 and CDR2 sequences are LGHNA and YNFKEQ. V trimming: 3 bases; J trimming: 0 bases; junction bases outside the gene matches: 3. The CDR3 has 18 residues. The sample comes from a study of Ad26.COV2.S vaccination and SARS-CoV-2 variants. The wider study: Dosing was one shot or two shots 56 days apart. Findings of the study overall: Ad26.COV2.S recipients had broader spike-specific TCRs (P = 0.0014). Measurement of non-spike TCR breadth gave similar results in vaccine and placebo recipients.

This chain links TRBV4-2 with TRBJ2-1; 15 bases line up with TRBD2. The sequence was obtained from a person aged 18 to 65 who received the Ad26.COV2.S COVID-19 vaccine or a placebo. Sample: peripheral blood, taken in a trial of Ad26.COV2.S vaccine versus placebo. The DNA for the CDR3 is TGTGCCAGCAGCCAGGGACTAGCGGGAGGTAACTCCTACAATGAGCAGTTCTTC. Protein sequence: CASSQGLAGGNSYNEQFF.